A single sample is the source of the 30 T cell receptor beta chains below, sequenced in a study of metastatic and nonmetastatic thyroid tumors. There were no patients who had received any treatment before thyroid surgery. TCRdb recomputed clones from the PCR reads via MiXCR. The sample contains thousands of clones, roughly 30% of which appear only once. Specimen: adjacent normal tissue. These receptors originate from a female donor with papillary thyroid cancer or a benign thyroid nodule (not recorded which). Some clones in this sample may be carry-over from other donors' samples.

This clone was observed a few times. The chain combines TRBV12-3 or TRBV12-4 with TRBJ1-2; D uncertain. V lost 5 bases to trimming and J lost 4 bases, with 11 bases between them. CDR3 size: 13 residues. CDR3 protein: CASSERQVYGYTF. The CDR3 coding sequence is TGTGCCAGCAGTGAACGGCAAGTCTATGGCTACACCTTC.

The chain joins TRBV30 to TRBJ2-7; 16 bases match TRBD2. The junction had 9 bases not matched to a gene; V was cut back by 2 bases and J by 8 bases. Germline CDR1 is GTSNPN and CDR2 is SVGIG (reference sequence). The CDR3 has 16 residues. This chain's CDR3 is CAWSLLGTSGRVKQYF. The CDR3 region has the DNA TGTGCCTGGAGTTTACTAGGGACTAGCGGGAGGGTGAAGCAGTACTTC.

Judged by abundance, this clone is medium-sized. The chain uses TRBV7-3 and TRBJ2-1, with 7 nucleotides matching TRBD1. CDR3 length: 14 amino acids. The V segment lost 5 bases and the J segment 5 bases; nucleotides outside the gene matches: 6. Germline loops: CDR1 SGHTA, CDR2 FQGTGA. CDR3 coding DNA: TGTGCCAGCAGCACGGGACAGTATGACAATGAGCAGTTCTTC. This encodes CASSTGQYDNEQFF.

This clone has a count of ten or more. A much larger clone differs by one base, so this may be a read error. The CDR3 region has the DNA TGCGCCAGCAGTCGAGCGTCGGGTACGCAGTATTTT. It translates to CASSRASGTQYF. The gene calls are TRBV5-1 and TRBJ2-3; D uncertain. Germline values: CDR1 SGHRS, CDR2 YFSETQ. CDR3 length: 12 amino acids. V gave up 5 bases and J gave up 8 bases, with 12 bases separating them.

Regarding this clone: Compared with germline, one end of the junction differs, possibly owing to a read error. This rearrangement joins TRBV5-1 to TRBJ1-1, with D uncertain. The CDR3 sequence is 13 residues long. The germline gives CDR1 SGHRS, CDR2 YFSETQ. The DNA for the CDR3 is TGCGCCAGCAGCTTGGGAGCGAACACTGAATCTTTCTTT. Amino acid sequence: CASSLGANTESFF.

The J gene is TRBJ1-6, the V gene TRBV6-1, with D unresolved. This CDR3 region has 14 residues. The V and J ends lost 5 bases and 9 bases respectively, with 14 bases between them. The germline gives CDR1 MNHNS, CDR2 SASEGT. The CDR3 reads CASSQSLLTSPLHF. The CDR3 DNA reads TGTGCCAGCAGTCAATCCCTTCTAACTTCACCCCTCCACTTT.

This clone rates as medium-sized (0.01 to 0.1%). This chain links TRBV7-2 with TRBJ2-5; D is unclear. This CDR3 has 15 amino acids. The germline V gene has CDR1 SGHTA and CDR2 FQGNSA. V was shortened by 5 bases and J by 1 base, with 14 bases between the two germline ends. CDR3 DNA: TGTGCCAGCAGCCCCTTGGGCGGTATCCAAGAGACCCAGTACTTC. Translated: CASSPLGGIQETQYF.

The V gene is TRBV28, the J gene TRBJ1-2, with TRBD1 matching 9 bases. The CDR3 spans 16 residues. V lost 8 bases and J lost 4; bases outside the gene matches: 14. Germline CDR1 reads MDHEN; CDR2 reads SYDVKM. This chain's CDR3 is CASGTYPMDRGYGYTF. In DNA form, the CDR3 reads TGTGCCAGCGGAACGTACCCAATGGACAGGGGCTATGGCTACACCTTC.

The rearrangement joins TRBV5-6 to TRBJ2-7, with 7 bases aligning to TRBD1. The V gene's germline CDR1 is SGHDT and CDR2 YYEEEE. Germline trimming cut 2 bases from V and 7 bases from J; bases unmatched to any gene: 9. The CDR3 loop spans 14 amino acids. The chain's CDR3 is CASSLTGESREQYF. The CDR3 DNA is TGTGCCAGCAGCTTAACAGGGGAATCTCGGGAGCAGTACTTC.

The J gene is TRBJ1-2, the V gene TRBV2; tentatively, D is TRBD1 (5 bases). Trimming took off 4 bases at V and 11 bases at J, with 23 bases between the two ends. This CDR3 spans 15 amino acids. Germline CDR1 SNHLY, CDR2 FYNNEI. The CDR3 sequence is CASSVQGRGQAQYTF. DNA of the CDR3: TGTGCCAGCAGTGTTCAGGGTCGTGGACAAGCGCAATACACCTTC.

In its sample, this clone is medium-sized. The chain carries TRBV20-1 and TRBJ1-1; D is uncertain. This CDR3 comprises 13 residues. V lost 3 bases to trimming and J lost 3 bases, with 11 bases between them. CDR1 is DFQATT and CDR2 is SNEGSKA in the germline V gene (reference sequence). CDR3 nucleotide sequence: TGCAGTGCTAGCCGTGGTTTTGACACTGAAGCTTTCTTT. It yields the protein CSASRGFDTEAFF.

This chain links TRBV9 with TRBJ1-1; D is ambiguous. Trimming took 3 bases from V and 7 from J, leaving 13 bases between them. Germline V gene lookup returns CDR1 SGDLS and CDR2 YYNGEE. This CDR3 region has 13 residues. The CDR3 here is CASSAVGSFEAFF. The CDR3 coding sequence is TGTGCCAGCAGCGCGGTCGGGAGTTTTGAAGCTTTCTTT.

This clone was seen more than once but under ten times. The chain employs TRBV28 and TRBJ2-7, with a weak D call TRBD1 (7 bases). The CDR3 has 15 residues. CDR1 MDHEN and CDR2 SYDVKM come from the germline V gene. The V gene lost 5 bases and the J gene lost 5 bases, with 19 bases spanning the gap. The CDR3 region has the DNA TGTGCCAGCAGTATAGCGGACAGGCTTCGCGACGAGCAGTACTTC. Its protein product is CASSIADRLRDEQYF.

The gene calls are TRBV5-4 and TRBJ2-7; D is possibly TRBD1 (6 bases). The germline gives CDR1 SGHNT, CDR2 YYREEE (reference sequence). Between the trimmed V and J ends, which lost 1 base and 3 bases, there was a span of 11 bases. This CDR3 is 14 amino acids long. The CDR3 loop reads CASSLLAGDYEQYF. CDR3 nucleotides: TGTGCCAGCAGCTTGCTAGCAGGGGACTACGAGCAGTACTTC.

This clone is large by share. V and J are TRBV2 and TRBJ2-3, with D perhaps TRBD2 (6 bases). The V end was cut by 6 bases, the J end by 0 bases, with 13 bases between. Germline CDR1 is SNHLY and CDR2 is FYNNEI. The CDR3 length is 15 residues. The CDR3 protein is CASSLLASSTDTQYF. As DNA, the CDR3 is TGTGCCAGCAGCCTACTAGCTAGTAGCACAGATACGCAGTATTTT.

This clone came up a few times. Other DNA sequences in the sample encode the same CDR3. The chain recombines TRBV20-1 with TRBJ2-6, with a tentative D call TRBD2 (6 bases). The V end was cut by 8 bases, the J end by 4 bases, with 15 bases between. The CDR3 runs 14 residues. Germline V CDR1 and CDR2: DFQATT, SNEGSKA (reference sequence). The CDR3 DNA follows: TGCAGTTTAGGCGGGGCGGGCGGGGCCAACGTCCTGACTTTC. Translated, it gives CSLGGAGGANVLTF.

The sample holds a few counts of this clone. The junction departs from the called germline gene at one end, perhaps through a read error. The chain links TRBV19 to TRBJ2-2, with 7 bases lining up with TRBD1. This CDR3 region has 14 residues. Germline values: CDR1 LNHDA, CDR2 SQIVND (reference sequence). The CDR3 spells CDSSGLTGSGEMFF. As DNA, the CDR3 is TGTGACAGTAGTGGATTGACAGGGTCCGGGGAGATGTTTTTT.

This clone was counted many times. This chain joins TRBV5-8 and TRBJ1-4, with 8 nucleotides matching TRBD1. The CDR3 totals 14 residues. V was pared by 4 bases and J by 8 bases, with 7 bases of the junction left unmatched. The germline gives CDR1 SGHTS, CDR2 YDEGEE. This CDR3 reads CASSHGGQAEKLFF. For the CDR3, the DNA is TGTGCCAGCAGCCATGGGGGACAGGCCGAAAAACTGTTTTTT.

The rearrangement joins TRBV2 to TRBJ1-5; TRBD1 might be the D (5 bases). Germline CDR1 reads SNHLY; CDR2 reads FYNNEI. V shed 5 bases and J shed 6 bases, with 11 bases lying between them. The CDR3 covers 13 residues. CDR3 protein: CASSYQGGQPQHF. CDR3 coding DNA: TGTGCCAGCAGTTACCAGGGTGGTCAGCCCCAGCATTTT.

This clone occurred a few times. CDR3 residues: CASSGSVSDEQFF. The CDR3 DNA is TGTGCCAGCAGCGGCTCTGTATCCGATGAGCAGTTCTTC. This sequence joins TRBV2 and TRBJ2-1, with D unresolved. This CDR3 comprises 13 residues. Trimming left V 6 bases short and J 8 bases short, with 14 bases between. Germline CDR1 reads SNHLY; CDR2 reads FYNNEI. The entire variable domain, with the rest obtained from reference TRBV2 and TRBJ2-1, is as follows: EPEVTQTPSHQVTQMGQEVILRCVPISNHLYFYWYRQILGQKVEFLVSFYNNEISEKSEIFDDQFSVERPDGSNFTLKIRSTKLEDSAMYFCASSGSVSDEQFFGPGTRLTVL.

In DNA, the CDR3 is TGTGCCAGCAGTTCCGACAGGGTAGACCTGGCTAATGAAAAACTGTTTTTT. This translates into CASSSDRVDLANEKLFF. This rearrangement joins TRBV6-1 to TRBJ1-4, with 7 positions matching TRBD1. This CDR3 spans 17 amino acids. Unmatched junction bases numbered 12, after V lost 5 bases and J lost 3 bases. CDR1 is MNHNS and CDR2 is SASEGT in the germline V gene.

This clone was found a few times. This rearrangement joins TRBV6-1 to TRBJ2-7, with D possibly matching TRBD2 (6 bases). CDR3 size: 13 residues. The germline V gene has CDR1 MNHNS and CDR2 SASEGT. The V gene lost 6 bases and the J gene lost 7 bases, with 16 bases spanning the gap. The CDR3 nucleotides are TGTGCCAGCAGAAGGGACTTGGTTGGGGAGCAGTACTTC. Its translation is CASRRDLVGEQYF.

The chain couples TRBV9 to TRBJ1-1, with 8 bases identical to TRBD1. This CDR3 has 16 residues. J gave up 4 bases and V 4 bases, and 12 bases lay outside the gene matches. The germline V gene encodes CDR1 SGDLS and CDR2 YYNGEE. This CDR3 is CASSPQDREGSTEAFF. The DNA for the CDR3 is TGTGCCAGCAGCCCCCAGGACAGGGAGGGGAGCACTGAAGCTTTCTTT.

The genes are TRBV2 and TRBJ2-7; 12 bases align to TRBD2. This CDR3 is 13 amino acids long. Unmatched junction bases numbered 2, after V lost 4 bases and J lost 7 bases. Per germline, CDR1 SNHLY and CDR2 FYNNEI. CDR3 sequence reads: CASSVGLAGEQYF. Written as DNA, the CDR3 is TGTGCCAGCAGTGTAGGACTAGCGGGAGAGCAGTACTTC.

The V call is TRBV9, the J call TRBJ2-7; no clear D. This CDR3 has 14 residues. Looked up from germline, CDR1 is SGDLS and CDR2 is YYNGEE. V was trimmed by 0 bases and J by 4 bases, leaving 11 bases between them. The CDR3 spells CASSVEAGPYEQYF. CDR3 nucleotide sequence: TGTGCCAGCAGCGTAGAAGCAGGCCCGTACGAGCAGTACTTC.

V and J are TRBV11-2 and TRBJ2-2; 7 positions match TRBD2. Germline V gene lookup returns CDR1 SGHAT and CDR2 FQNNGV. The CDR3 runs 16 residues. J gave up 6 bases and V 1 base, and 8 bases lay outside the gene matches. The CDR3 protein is CASSLGVGGTAGELFF. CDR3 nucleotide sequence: TGTGCCAGCAGCTTAGGTGTGGGGGGGACGGCCGGGGAGCTGTTTTTT.

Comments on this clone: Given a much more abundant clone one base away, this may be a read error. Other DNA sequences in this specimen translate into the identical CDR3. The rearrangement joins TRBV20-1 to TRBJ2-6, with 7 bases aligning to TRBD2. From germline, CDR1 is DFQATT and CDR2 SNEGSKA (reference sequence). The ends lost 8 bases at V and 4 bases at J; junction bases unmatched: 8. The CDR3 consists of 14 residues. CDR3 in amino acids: CSLGGAGGANVLTF. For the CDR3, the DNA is TGCAGTTTAGGCGGAGCGGGGGGGGCCAACGTCCTGACTTTC.

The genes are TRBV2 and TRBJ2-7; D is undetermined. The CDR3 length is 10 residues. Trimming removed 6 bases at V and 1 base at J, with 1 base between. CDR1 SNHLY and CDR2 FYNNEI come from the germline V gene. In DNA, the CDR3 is TGTGCCAGCAGATCCTACGAGCAGTACTTC. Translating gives CASRSYEQYF.

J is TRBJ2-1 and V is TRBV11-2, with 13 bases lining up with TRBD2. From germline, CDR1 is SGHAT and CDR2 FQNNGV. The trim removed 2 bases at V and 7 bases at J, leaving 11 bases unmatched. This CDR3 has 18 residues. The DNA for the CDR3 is TGTGCCAGCAGCTTACTGACTAGCGGGGGGTTGGCGTATAATGAGCAGTTCTTC. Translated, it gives CASSLLTSGGLAYNEQFF.

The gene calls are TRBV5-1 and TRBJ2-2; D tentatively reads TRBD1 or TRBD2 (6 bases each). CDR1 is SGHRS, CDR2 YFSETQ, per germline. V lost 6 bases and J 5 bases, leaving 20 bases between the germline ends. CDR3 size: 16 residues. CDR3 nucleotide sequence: TGCGCCAGCAACATACAGGGTAGAGGAGGGACCGGGGAGCTGTTTTTT. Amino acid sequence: CASNIQGRGGTGELFF. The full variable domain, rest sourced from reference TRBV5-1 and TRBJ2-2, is KAGVTQTPRYLIKTRGQQVTLSCSPISGHRSVSWYQQTPGQGLQFLFEYFSETQRNKGNFPGRFSGRQFSNSRSEMNVSTLELGDSALYLCASNIQGRGGTGELFFGEGSRLTVL.